What follows are 8 T cell receptor beta chains derived from one specimen sequenced in a study of control samples from healthy donors and cancer patients. Clones were sequenced by immunoSEQ multiplex PCR, and TCRdb holds only the in-frame ones, with some missing. This sample has 120,000 to 150,000 clones, with around 92% found just once. The sequencing sample was made of blood. Receptor source: a young man in good health.

This sequence joins TRBV4-1 and TRBJ1-5, with 7 bases lining up with TRBD1. The CDR3 is 17 residues long. After removal of 1 base from V and 0 bases from J, the junction contained 6 bases not matched to a gene. Germline CDR1 and CDR2: MGHRA and YSYEKL. CDR3 residues: CASSQVTGWDSNQPQHF. The CDR3 nucleotides read TGCGCCAGCAGCCAAGTGACAGGGTGGGATAGCAATCAGCCCCAGCATTTT.

This clone was observed a single time. The rearrangement links TRBV29-1 to TRBJ2-7; no clear D gene. The germline V gene has CDR1 SQVTM and CDR2 ANQGSEA. Deletions cut 4 bases from V and 0 bases from J, with 7 bases between. The CDR3 contains 12 residues. The CDR3 DNA is TGCAGCGTTGGTGACAACTCCTACGAGCAGTACTTC. This translates into CSVGDNSYEQYF.

This chain connects TRBV19 to TRBJ1-5; D is ambiguous. The ends were cut back, 5 bases at V and 0 bases at J, with 11 bases in the middle. The CDR3 is made up of 15 amino acids. Looked up from germline, CDR1 is LNHDA and CDR2 is SQIVND (reference sequence). CDR3 bases: TGTGCCAGTAGTTGGGTAGAGTATAGCAATCAGCCCCAGCATTTT. Translation gives CASSWVEYSNQPQHF.

With regard to this clone: Since the CDR3 does not end with the conserved phenylalanine or tryptophan, this likely comes from a read error. The chain combines TRBV7-6 with TRBJ1-2; 8 bases fit TRBD1. The germline V gene encodes CDR1 SGHVS and CDR2 FNYEAQ. V lost 5 bases and J lost 2; bases outside the gene matches: 7. This CDR3 has 15 residues. The CDR3 region has the DNA TGTGCCAGCAGCCTCGGGGACAGGTTAAACTATGGCTACACCCTC. Protein: CASSLGDRLNYGYTL.

The CDR3 nucleotides read TGTGCCATCAGTGATGGGACAGGGAGAGCCACTGAAGCTTTCTTT. It codes for CAISDGTGRATEAFF. J is TRBJ1-1 and V is TRBV10-3; the match to TRBD1 covers 9 bases. Unmatched junction bases numbered 6, after V lost 3 bases and J lost 4 bases. From germline, CDR1 is ENHRY and CDR2 SYGVKD. There are 15 residues in the CDR3.

The chain joins TRBV7-8 to TRBJ2-1; TRBD2 aligns across 14 bases. In germline, CDR1 is SGHVS, CDR2 FQNEAQ. The V gene end was trimmed by 5 bases and the J gene end by 9 bases; junction bases not matched to a gene: 9. The CDR3 sequence is 16 residues long. CDR3 sequence: CASSARLAGGPGEQFF. CDR3 DNA: TGTGCCAGCAGCGCCCGACTAGCGGGGGGGCCGGGTGAGCAGTTCTTC.

The chain is built from TRBV19 and TRBJ1-5; D is undetermined. Germline-derived CDR1 and CDR2 are LNHDA and SQIVND (reference sequence). This CDR3 is 15 amino acids long. V gave up 3 bases and J gave up 2 bases, with 11 bases separating them. CDR3 sequence: CASSMLGGGNQPQHF. As DNA, the CDR3 is TGTGCCAGTAGTATGCTGGGCGGGGGCAATCAGCCCCAGCATTTT.

The chain employs TRBV25-1 and TRBJ2-3; 8 bases are shared with TRBD1. Losses at the gene ends were 9 bases for V and 3 bases for J; bases not matched to a gene: 11. The CDR3 totals 15 residues. Germline CDR1 MGHDK, CDR2 SYGVNS. The CDR3 region is CARDRRTGTTDTQYF. As DNA, the CDR3 is TGTGCCAGGGATCGAAGGACAGGGACGACAGATACGCAGTATTTT.